The following is a TCR beta chain sequence with its context. Its antigen is not identified. This specimen comes from a study of shared clonotypes between healthy human individuals. Findings of the study overall: It was observed that about 5% of naive CD4 clonotypes were shared across a handful of donors. It was the non-shared clonotypes that had lower generation probabilities than clonotypes shared by all four donors.

Subsets obtained from CD4+ cells comprised CD45RA+ naive and CD45RA-negative memory cells. Clones were read by immunoSEQ multiplex PCR, and TCRdb kept only the in-frame ones, dropping some. Here the sample spans approximately 2.4 million clones, more than 90% being singletons. The ends lost 6 bases at V and 5 bases at J; junction bases unmatched: 5. CDR3 length: 13 residues. Germline loops: CDR1 KGHSH, CDR2 LQKENI. This sequence joins TRBV18 and TRBJ1-1, with 8 bases lining up with TRBD1. This sequence was found in a man aged 18-30 years in good health. The sequenced material came from naive CD4+ T cells sorted from blood. Indicated subset: CD45RA+ positively selected. CDR3 nucleotide sequence: TGTGCCAGCTCCCGGACAGGGTGGACTGAAGCTTTCTTT. Residues: CASSRTGWTEAFF.